A selection of T cell receptor beta chains follows, all from one sample in a study of T cell changes during pregnancy in multiple sclerosis. Clones were read by immunoSEQ multiplex PCR, and TCRdb kept only the in-frame ones, dropping some. The sample records about 50,000 clones, 80% to 95% being singletons. Sequences were derived from CD4+ T cells from peripheral blood mononuclear cells, sampled after pregnancy. Receptors originate from a female donor with multiple sclerosis, enrolled in a pregnancy study. The CDR3 runs from the conserved cysteine through the conserved F or W. The order of the fields is D gene, J gene, clone size, V gene, CDR3 DNA, CDR3 protein. The D gene is left open where the match is weak. Clone size, where shown, is once, few, many, or a class for clones that have expanded.

D gene: TRBD1; J gene: TRBJ1-4; clone size: few; V gene: TRBV9; CDR3 DNA: TGTGCCAGCAGCCCGGAGGACAGGGGCGATGAAAAACTGTTTTTT; CDR3 protein: CASSPEDRGDEKLFF
D gene: -; J gene: TRBJ1-1; clone size: -; V gene: TRBV28; CDR3 DNA: TGTGCCATGATACAGGGAGGGGACACTGAAGCTTTCTTT; CDR3 protein: CAMIQGGDTEAFF
D gene: TRBD1; J gene: TRBJ1-4; clone size: -; V gene: TRBV2; CDR3 DNA: TGTGCCAGCAGCAGGGGGCTGACTAATGAAAAACTGTTTTTT; CDR3 protein: CASSRGLTNEKLFF
D gene: -; J gene: TRBJ2-7; clone size: once; V gene: TRBV29-1; CDR3 DNA: TGCAGCGTGGAGGGCAGTTCCTACGAGCAGTACTTC; CDR3 protein: CSVEGSSYEQYF
D gene: TRBD2; J gene: TRBJ2-1; clone size: -; V gene: TRBV6-1; CDR3 DNA: TGTGCCAGCAGTGCGGAAAGAGCGGGGGCCAGCCCCCGGCAGTTCTTC; CDR3 protein: CASSAERAGASPRQFF
D gene: TRBD2; J gene: TRBJ2-7; clone size: -; V gene: TRBV19; CDR3 DNA: TGTGCCAGTAGCGCTAGCGGAGAGGGGTCCTACGAGCAGTACTTC; CDR3 protein: CASSASGEGSYEQYF
D gene: -; J gene: TRBJ2-2; clone size: -; V gene: TRBV2; CDR3 DNA: TGTGCCAGCTCCTTTCGGGGGAGAGAAACCGGGGAGCTGTTTTTT; CDR3 protein: CASSFRGRETGELFF
D gene: TRBD2; J gene: TRBJ2-1; clone size: -; V gene: TRBV5-4; CDR3 DNA: TGTGCCAGCAGCCTTAGCGGGAGAAACAATGAGGGGCAGTTCTTC; CDR3 protein: CASSLSGRNNEGQFF
D gene: TRBD2; J gene: TRBJ2-7; clone size: -; V gene: TRBV9; CDR3 DNA: TGTGCCAGCAGCCCCCGGGGTGTAGCGGGGGAGCAGTACTTC; CDR3 protein: CASSPRGVAGEQYF
D gene: -; J gene: TRBJ2-7; clone size: -; V gene: TRBV10-2; CDR3 DNA: TGCGCCAGCGGCGGGAAGCCCGTCTACGAGCAGTACTTC; CDR3 protein: CASGGKPVYEQYF